The 27 T cell receptor beta chains listed next were all sequenced from one sample in a study of regulatory T cells in long-lasting Graves disease. Time point reported: newly diagnosed GD, antithyroid drugs for less than 3 months. There was RNA extracted from PBMCs, and the TCR library was made from it. Relying on iRepertoire HTBI primers and Arm-PCR of CDR3 regions, the team built TCR beta libraries. Via MiXCR, TCRdb re-called the multiplex PCR reads, giving one row per CDR3 protein. The repertoire holds roughly 420,000 distinct CDR3 sequences, with over 15% as singletons. The same data also contributed to another study, on T cells in Graves' hyperthyroidism and ophthalmopathy.

The sequencing here drew on peripheral blood mononuclear cells (PBMCs), taken at new diagnosis, from a patient treated with antithyroid drugs. The receptor source for this set is a woman between 18 and 30 years old with Graves disease.

This clonotype occurred once. This chain links TRBV5-6 with TRBJ2-1, with D possibly TRBD2 on 7 matching bases. Germline CDR1 is SGHDT and CDR2 is YYEEEE. The length of the CDR3 is 16 residues. Trimming took off 4 bases at V and 1 base at J, with 15 bases between the two ends. DNA for the CDR3: TGTGCCAGCAGCCCCCTCGGGGGGCGTTCCTACAATGAGCAGTTCTTC. Protein sequence: CASSPLGGRSYNEQFF.

Comments on this clonotype: A clone one base away is much larger, so this may be a read error. The chain joins TRBV7-2 to TRBJ2-3; no reliable D call. V shed 5 bases and J shed 1 base, with 13 bases lying between them. From germline, CDR1 is SGHTA and CDR2 FQGNSA. CDR3 length: 15 amino acids. CDR3 in DNA: TGTGCCAGCAGCGGATTAAGATCTGGCACAGATACGCAGTATTTT. Translation: CASSGLRSGTDTQYF. Using reference TRBV7-2 and TRBJ2-3 for the parts outside the CDR3, the full variable domain is GAGVSQSPSNKVTEKGKDVELRCDPISGHTALYWYRQSLGQGLEFLIYFQGNSAPDKSGLPSDRFSAERTGGSVSTLTIQRTQQEDSAVYLCASSGLRSGTDTQYFGPGTRLTVL.

There are many counts of this clonotype. This chain uses TRBV7-3 with TRBJ2-3; D possibly corresponds to TRBD2 (5 bases). Germline CDR1 SGHTA, CDR2 FQGTGA. Trimming took off 5 bases at V and 2 bases at J, with 17 bases between the two ends. There are 16 residues in the CDR3. The CDR3 DNA sequence: TGTGCCAGCAGCAAAGGACTCAATCGGGTCACAGATACGCAGTATTTT. It is translated as CASSKGLNRVTDTQYF.

This chain links TRBV7-9 with TRBJ2-7, with a tentative D call TRBD2 (6 bases). V lost 1 base and J lost 0, with 13 bases in between. The germline V gene encodes CDR1 SEHNR and CDR2 FQNEAQ (reference sequence). The CDR3 contains 16 residues. CDR3 DNA: TGTGCCAGCAGCTTAGTGGTGGGAGGCCCCTCCTACGAGCAGTACTTC. Translated, it gives CASSLVVGGPSYEQYF. Full variable domain (remainder filled in from reference TRBV7-9 and TRBJ2-7): DTGVSQNPRHKITKRGQNVTFRCDPISEHNRLYWYRQTLGQGPEFLTYFQNEAQLEKSRLLSDRFSAERPKGSFSTLEIQRTEQGDSAMYLCASSLVVGGPSYEQYFGPGTRLTVT.

The J gene is TRBJ2-5, the V gene TRBV6-1; 11 nucleotides line up with TRBD1. CDR3 length: 16 residues. Trimming removed 1 base from V and 4 bases from J; junction bases left unmatched: 5. Germline CDR1 reads MNHNS; CDR2 reads SASEGT. Written as DNA, the CDR3 is TGTGCCAGCAGTGAAGGTGGACAGGGGGCCGGAGAGACCCAGTACTTC. As protein: CASSEGGQGAGETQYF.

This clonotype turned up a few times. The chain uses TRBV11-2 and TRBJ2-2, with a possible D match to TRBD2 (6 bases). CDR1 and CDR2 (germline): SGHAT, FQNNGV. The CDR3 sequence is 15 residues long. Trimming removed 7 bases at V and 0 bases at J, with 12 bases between. The CDR3, as DNA: TGTGCCAGCAAAATCGGAGGGGCGAACACCGGGGAGCTGTTTTTT. Its protein product is CASKIGGANTGELFF. The full variable domain, rest sourced from reference TRBV11-2 and TRBJ2-2, is EAGVAQSPRYKIIEKRQSVAFWCNPISGHATLYWYQQILGQGPKLLIQFQNNGVVDDSQLPKDRFSAERLKGVDSTLKIQPAKLEDSAVYLCASKIGGANTGELFFGEGSRLTVL.

In the case of this clonotype: This may arise from a read error, as a much more abundant clone is one base away. The chain links TRBV29-1 to TRBJ2-1; D call uncertain. The CDR3 spans 12 residues. V lost 5 bases, J lost 10 bases, and 15 bases lay in between. CDR1 and CDR2 (germline): SQVTM, ANQGSEA. Written as DNA, the CDR3 is TGCAGCGTTCTAGGCGGCGGTTACGAGCAGTTCTTC. This encodes CSVLGGGYEQFF.

This clonotype was seen at least ten times. This chain joins TRBV3-1 and TRBJ2-5; D gene ambiguous. CDR1 and CDR2 (germline): LGHDT, YNNKEL (reference sequence). V lost 1 base to trimming and J lost 5 bases, with 11 bases between them. CDR3 size: 14 residues. CDR3 DNA sequence: TGTGCCAGCAGCCAAGTTGGCCGTCAGGAGACCCAGTACTTC. Residues: CASSQVGRQETQYF.

The table lists this clonotype with many counts. This chain connects TRBV10-1 to TRBJ2-7; TRBD2 is a possible D gene (6 bases). This CDR3 is 14 amino acids long. Germline CDR1 is WNHNN and CDR2 is SYGVQD (reference sequence). The V and J ends lost 2 bases and 4 bases respectively, with 12 bases between them. The DNA for the CDR3 is TGCGCCAGCAGTGAGACGGACTACTTTTACGAGCAGTACTTC. Its protein is CASSETDYFYEQYF.

This clonotype is a singleton in its sample. Since a far larger clone is one base different, this is likely a read error. The chain employs TRBV11-2 and TRBJ2-3; 7 nucleotides match TRBD1. The J segment lost 3 bases and the V segment lost 7 bases, leaving 7 bases of the junction unmatched. This CDR3 region has 14 residues. Germline values: CDR1 SGHAT, CDR2 FQNNGV. For the CDR3, the DNA is TGTGCCAGCACCCTGCAGGGGGATACAGATACGCAGTATTTT. This translates into CASTLQGDTDTQYF.

The chain is built from TRBV3-1 and TRBJ2-7; TRBD1 is a possible D gene (5 bases). Germline CDR1 LGHDT, CDR2 YNNKEL (reference sequence). V lost 1 base and J 1 base, leaving 17 bases between the germline ends. The CDR3 extends over 17 amino acids. In DNA, the CDR3 is TGTGCCAGCAGCCAAGGGTGGGCAGGGAAGACGTCCTACGAGCAGTACTTC. This encodes CASSQGWAGKTSYEQYF.

The chain combines TRBV18 with TRBJ2-1; 12 bases are shared with TRBD2. The CDR3 has 15 amino acids. With V trimmed by 3 bases and J by 8 bases, 5 bases remained unmatched. The germline V gene has CDR1 KGHSH and CDR2 LQKENI. The CDR3 sequence is CASSPTSGSSYEQFF. The CDR3 DNA follows: TGTGCCAGCTCACCGACTAGCGGGAGTAGCTATGAGCAGTTCTTC.

Many counts were recorded for this clonotype. Sequence at one end of the junction differs from germline and may be a read error. The chain has TRBV20-1 and TRBJ2-1; 10 bases are shared with TRBD2. Looked up from germline, CDR1 is DFQATT and CDR2 is SNEGSKA (reference sequence). This CDR3 comprises 12 residues. The CDR3 reads CSARFLAGVNSF. In nucleotides, the CDR3 is TGCAGTGCTAGGTTCCTAGCGGGAGTTAATAGCTTC.

This clonotype came up a few times. CDR3 protein: CAVDRGISYEQYF. DNA for the CDR3: TGTGCCGTCGATAGGGGGATCTCCTACGAGCAGTACTTC. The J gene is TRBJ2-7, the V gene TRBV28; possibly TRBD1 for D (6 bases). Trimming cost V 11 bases and J 0 bases, with 14 bases left between them. Germline assignment: CDR1 MDHEN and CDR2 SYDVKM. The CDR3 totals 13 residues.

This clonotype was observed at least ten times. This chain links TRBV6-1 with TRBJ1-2; D call uncertain. Trimming left V 5 bases short and J 8 bases short, with 21 bases between. This CDR3 comprises 15 residues. CDR1 is MNHNS and CDR2 is SASEGT in the germline V gene. Here the CDR3 DNA reads TGTGCCAGCAGTCCCGTCGCCCTGACTAGCACCGGCTACACCTTC. Translated: CASSPVALTSTGYTF.

This clonotype was counted many times. The chain is built from TRBV18 and TRBJ2-1; D perhaps matches TRBD1 (5 bases). Germline V gene data show CDR1 as KGHSH and CDR2 as LQKENI. The CDR3 has 12 residues. V was shortened by 0 bases and J by 15 bases, with 12 bases between the two germline ends. The CDR3 loop is CASSPPQGRRFF. CDR3 in DNA: TGTGCCAGCTCACCACCCCAGGGCAGAAGGTTCTTC.

The chain couples TRBV24-1 to TRBJ2-2, with TRBD1 matching over 7 bases. J lost 4 bases, V lost 4 bases, and 5 bases had no gene match. The V gene's germline CDR1 is KGHDR and CDR2 SFDVKD. This CDR3 is built from 15 residues. The CDR3 spells CATSDADRVTGELFF. As DNA, the CDR3 is TGTGCCACCAGTGACGCTGACAGGGTCACCGGGGAGCTGTTTTTT.

There are many counts of this clonotype. The gene calls are TRBV20-1 and TRBJ2-5, with 11 bases lining up with TRBD2. J was trimmed by 5 bases and V by 3 bases; bases with no gene match: 5. From germline, CDR1 is DFQATT and CDR2 SNEGSKA (reference sequence). CDR3 length: 14 residues. This CDR3 reads CSASLAGGDETQYF. The CDR3, as DNA: TGCAGTGCTAGCCTAGCGGGAGGTGACGAGACCCAGTACTTC.

This clonotype came up many times. The chain links TRBV7-6 to TRBJ1-1; D gene uncertain. The length of the CDR3 is 13 residues. The germline V and J ends were trimmed by 1 base and 6 bases, with 9 bases remaining between them. CDR1 is SGHVS and CDR2 is FNYEAQ in the germline V gene. DNA of the CDR3: TGTGCCAGCAGCTTAGTCCGGGAATCTGAAGCTTTCTTT. Translating it yields CASSLVRESEAFF.

This clonotype has a handful of counts. J is TRBJ1-1 and V is TRBV12-3 or TRBV12-4, with TRBD1 matching over 8 bases. There are 13 residues in the CDR3. With 6 bases clipped from V and 4 bases from J, the junction kept 4 bases outside the gene matches. Here the CDR3 DNA reads TGTGCCAGCAGCGACAGGGGCGGCACTGAAGCTTTCTTT. As protein: CASSDRGGTEAFF.

This clonotype came up many times. The chain is built from TRBV20-1 and TRBJ2-5, with D perhaps matching TRBD2 (5 bases). The V end lost 6 bases, the J end lost 4 bases, and 12 bases lay between the germline ends. This CDR3 region has 12 residues. Germline CDR1 DFQATT, CDR2 SNEGSKA (reference sequence). The CDR3, as DNA: TGCAGTGCAAGGCGGGTGGGAGAGACCCAGTACTTC. As protein: CSARRVGETQYF.

This clonotype turned up a few times. The genes are TRBV19 and TRBJ2-7; D might be TRBD2 (6 bases). V was trimmed by 5 bases and J by 4 bases, leaving 18 bases between them. There are 15 residues in the CDR3. Germline CDR1 LNHDA, CDR2 SQIVND (reference sequence). The CDR3 sequence: CASSPRELYYYEQYF. The CDR3 nucleotides are TGTGCCAGTAGTCCCCGGGAGCTTTACTATTACGAGCAGTACTTC.

CDR3 region: CASTSGRRQGRTGELFF. The CDR3 region has the DNA TGTGCCAGCACCTCCGGACGAAGACAGGGGAGGACCGGGGAGCTGTTTTTT. V and J are TRBV25-1 and TRBJ2-2, with 8 bases matching TRBD1. This CDR3 has 17 residues. In germline, CDR1 is MGHDK, CDR2 SYGVNS. V shed 7 bases, J shed 5 bases, and the junction held 15 bases outside the gene matches.

This clonotype was picked up many times. This chain joins TRBV12-3 or TRBV12-4 and TRBJ2-3; possibly TRBD2 for D (6 bases). The CDR3 is made up of 13 amino acids. Trimming removed 0 bases at V and 5 bases at J, with 6 bases between. CDR3 protein: CASSLAAGDTQYF. DNA for the CDR3: TGTGCCAGCAGTTTAGCAGCGGGAGATACGCAGTATTTT.

About this clonotype: A far larger clone differs by one base, so this is likely a read error. V usage is TRBV5-1 and J usage is TRBJ1-2; perhaps TRBD1 as D (6 bases). Germline V gene data show CDR1 as SGHRS and CDR2 as YFSETQ. The CDR3 is made up of 15 amino acids. CDR3 DNA: TGTGCCAGCAGCCACCGTGGACAGAGGAACTATGGCTACACCTTC. Translated: CASSHRGQRNYGYTF.

This clonotype was recorded at least ten times. The J gene is TRBJ1-1, the V gene TRBV6-1, with a weak D call TRBD1 (5 bases). Per germline, CDR1 MNHNS and CDR2 SASEGT. The ends were cut back, 5 bases at V and 2 bases at J, with 18 bases in the middle. This CDR3 is 16 amino acids long. The CDR3 region has the DNA TGTGCCAGCAGTACCAGGGACGGGGGAGTCAACACTGAAGCTTTCTTT. This translates into CASSTRDGGVNTEAFF.

This clonotype was observed a few times. With only one base between it and a far larger clone, this is likely a read error. The genes are TRBV11-3 and TRBJ2-3; D uncertain. The CDR3 extends over 14 amino acids. Trimming removed 3 bases from V and 2 bases from J, with 9 bases in between. CDR1 SGHNT and CDR2 YENEEA come from the germline V gene. Here the CDR3 DNA reads TGTGCCAGCAGCTTCGGCGCCAACACAGATACGCAGTATTTT. This sequence encodes CASSFGANTDTQYF.